What follows describes a single TCR beta chain. Its binding antigen is unknown. No quality values exist for individual bases; no much larger clone is one base distant. This entry is derived from a study of PD-L1 blockade in urothelial cancer (dated by TCRdb to 2015 to 2018). With respect to the entire study: Therapy was started in 2014 for all patients, and atezolizumab 1,200 mg was administered intravenously every 3 weeks. About 90% of the roughly 29 patients were males with bladder-origin urothelial cancer, and 18 of 29 reported a prior smoking history. Patients had an ECOG performance status of 0 or 1 and had received between 0 and 3 prior chemotherapy regimens. Blood samples were analyzed at two time points: 3 weeks after treatment start (second dose) and 6 weeks after treatment start. Blood samples gave a median of 141,255 T cells and tens of thousands of unique TCRs, with a median clonality of 0.080. The study, an exploratory multi-omic analysis, examined somatic, immune and clinical correlates of response to PD-L1 blockade with atezolizumab in urothelial cancer. Pretreatment tumor samples, along with matched peripheral blood collected serially before and after atezolizumab treatment, underwent TCR sequencing. Durable clinical benefit meant progression-free survival longer than 6 months, and TCR features were also tested against progression-free and overall survival. In the same patients, whole exome sequencing and RNA sequencing of pretreatment tumors were performed in addition to TCR sequencing. Durable clinical benefit was achieved by nine patients but not by the remaining 20. Pretreatment blood TCR-seq was available for around 29 patients, at least one posttreatment blood collection was obtained for about 24 patients, and tumor TCR-seq was available for about 24 patients. Overall study outcomes, separate from this receptor: Improved progression-free and overall survival was associated with having pretreatment peripheral blood TCR clonality below the median. Greater expansion of tumor-associated TCR clones in peripheral blood 3 weeks after the start of treatment was observed in patients with durable benefit (n of about 24, p = 0.022). Because of the small sample size (n ≈ 27) and the many exploratory analyses performed, the results are intended to be regarded as hypothesis-generating.

The time point label corresponds to: pretreatment peripheral blood. A cohort of 25 to 30 patients with locally advanced or metastatic urothelial carcinoma, treated at Memorial Sloan Kettering on a trial protocol, was included. Peripheral blood mononuclear cells were collected pretreatment and during treatment, at between 1 and 8 total time points per patient. The Qiagen DNeasy Blood extraction kit was used to purify genomic DNA from total PBMCs and tumor samples. PBMCs were collected pretreatment and during treatment and were isolated and stored as previously described. Synthetic TCR analog templates were spiked into each PCR to estimate absolute template abundance from read counts. The immunoSEQ assay was used to amplify TCRbeta CDR3 regions from genomic DNA with bias-controlled V and J gene primers. Sequencing of rearranged TCRbeta segments was performed at approximately 20X coverage. The paper's processing steps were these. Clustering was used to correct sequencing errors, and CDR3s were annotated against IMGT so that V, D and J genes could be assigned. Downstream analyses used only productive TCRbeta rearrangements and left out out-of-frame or stop-codon sequences. To compute clonality, Shannon entropy was normalized by the log of the number of unique productive sequences and then subtracted from one. Clones differing between time points or between blood and tumor were identified using Fisher's exact test with Benjamini-Hochberg correction, with an adjusted p below 0.01 applied as the threshold. TCRdb holds this immuneACCESS table with in-frame rearrangements only. Some clones are missing; in checked studies, unresolved V genes explain under half, and the rest has no known cause. The D gene and trimming were derived from the DNA, and the V and J assignments and clone size from that table. The sample table holds approximately 90,000 clones, of which around 90% were seen once. The ten most abundant clones make up around 1.7% of the sample.

The germline V gene yields LGHNA for CDR1 and YSLEER for CDR2. Deletion took 0 bases off V and 4 bases off J, with a span of 10 bases between the germline ends. Spanning cysteine to phenylalanine, the CDR3 consists of 15 amino acids. The CDR3 DNA has 45 bases and is translated from base 1. Recombination joined TRBV4-3 with TRBJ2-1; tentative D gene TRBD1, with 6 bases matching. Material: PBMCs, obtained around atezolizumab (anti-PD-L1) treatment. This receptor was taken from a man aged 55 to 69 with urothelial cancer. In nucleotides, the sequence is TGCGCCAGCAGCCAAGAGTGGGACATTTACAATGAGCAGTTCTTC. It translates as CASSQEWDIYNEQFF.